This T cell receptor (beta chain) was recorded in a study of OX40 agonist ivuxolimab in advanced cancers. About the full investigation: Ivuxolimab was a fully human IgG2 agonistic monoclonal antibody targeting the costimulatory receptor OX40 (CD134). Intravenous ivuxolimab was administered to patients every 2 weeks at six dose levels: 0.01, 0.1, 0.3, 1.5, 3 and 10 mg/kg. Among the 52 dose-escalation patients, some 20 had hepatocellular carcinoma, around 15 melanoma, 9 renal cell carcinoma and 9 head and neck cancer. In the dose-escalation cohort, roughly 80% of patients were male, and the mean age was about 55 years, with a range of about 20 to 79. Prior anti-PD-1, anti-PD-L1 or anti-CTLA-4 therapy was permitted, and checkpoint inhibitors had been received by under 50% of dose-escalation patients. Partial responses occurred in three dose-escalation patients, of whom one had hepatocellular carcinoma and two had cutaneous melanoma. The purpose of peripheral TCRbeta sequencing was to test whether ivuxolimab changed TCR sequence diversity and led to clonal T-cell expansion. The paper describes the monotherapy dose-escalation part (N of about 50 patients) of the phase I trial of ivuxolimab. General findings and caveats noted by the study authors: Low levels of normalized T-cell clonal expansion were also seen in some patients who did not respond. In the 0.1-3.0 mg/kg groups, partial responders were among the patients with the lowest normalized peripheral clonal expansion, particularly in CD8+ T cells. After ivuxolimab, more expanded clones were found on average in CD8+ T cells than in CD4+ T cells. At doses from 0.1 to 3.0 mg/kg, clonal expansion was seen in both CD4+ and CD8+ blood T cells between baseline and week 6. The antigen specificity of the peripheral T cells that underwent clonal expansion was not determined.

This clone was found once. Its antigen specificity is not known. One base away there is no much larger clone; base qualities are not given. For sequencing of the TCRbeta CDR3 region, genomic DNA was extracted from the sorted cells. TCRbeta CDR3 regions were sequenced using the immunoSEQ Assay. The table was pulled from immuneACCESS by TCRdb, which kept in-frame rearrangements only. Such tables lose some clones; where checked, under half of the loss comes from unresolved V genes, and the rest has no known cause. In all, the sample holds more than 45,000 clones, and 70% to 90% of those were seen once. In total, the top ten clones hold roughly an eighth of the sample. V is trimmed back by 10 bases and J by 2 bases, and the junction contains 5 bases that no gene match accounts for. For CDR1 and CDR2, the germline V gene (reference sequence) lists LNHDA and SQIVND. Including cysteine and phenylalanine, the CDR3 has 13 amino acids. CDR3 DNA is the only sequence kept; it has 39 bases, read in frame from the first base.

Patients with autoimmune disease history or receiving systemic immunosuppression were excluded from the trial. Peripheral blood for TCR sequencing was collected from all dose cohorts at baseline, on cycle 4 day 1, and on cycle 7 day 1. Samples came from an open-label, multicenter, first-in-human phase I dose-escalation trial of ivuxolimab. Adults with locally advanced or metastatic melanoma, renal cell, hepatocellular, or head and neck squamous cell carcinoma were enrolled in the trial. Before TCR sequencing, CD4+ T cells and CD8+ T cells were sorted from peripheral blood as separate populations. The rearranged chain carries TRBV19 and TRBJ1-5, and 7 junctional nucleotides match TRBD1. The sequence was obtained from an adult with an advanced solid tumor such as melanoma, head and neck, liver or kidney cancer. Sequencing was performed on CD4+ or CD8+ T cells sorted from blood, taken in a trial of the OX40 agonist ivuxolimab. The CDR3 is CATATGGNQPQHF. The bases are TGTGCCACAGCAACAGGGGGCAATCAGCCCCAGCATTTT.